What follows describes a single TCR beta chain. Its antigen is still unknown. The TCR beta cDNA libraries contained unique molecular identifiers. TCRdb re-called the PCR reads through MiXCR, storing one row per CDR3 protein. Of 250,000 to 300,000 distinct CDR3 sequences listed, roughly a third are singletons. This sample stems from a study of post-analysis software for immune sequencing data. General study points: There were roughly 5 TRBV segments more frequent in patients than controls, and TRBV5-6, TRBV5-1 and TRBV20-1 were among them.

Germline V CDR1 and CDR2: MNHNY, SVGAGI (reference sequence). V was trimmed by 3 bases and J by 6 bases, leaving 15 bases between them. The CDR3 spans 15 residues. Sequenced material: blood. This chain joins TRBV6-6 and TRBJ1-5; no clear D gene. The TCR was taken from a girl aged 10-17 years with multiple sclerosis. CDR3 residues: CASSYSGGFGQPQHF. The CDR3 region has the DNA TGTGCCAGCAGTTATTCAGGCGGCTTCGGTCAGCCCCAGCATTTT.